This T cell receptor beta chain was obtained from a study of OX40 agonist ivuxolimab in advanced cancers. CDR1 is SGDLS, CDR2 YYNGEE, per germline. J was trimmed by 6 bases and V by 0 bases; bases with no gene match: 2. The CDR3 totals 14 residues. Libraries were prepared by immunoSEQ multiplex PCR; TCRdb keeps only in-frame clonotypes and omits some of them. Of over 55,000 clones listed, 84% were seen once; the top ten hold around 1.5%. The source of this sequence is an adult with an advanced solid tumor such as melanoma, head and neck, liver or kidney cancer. Specimen: CD4+ or CD8+ T cells sorted from blood, collected in a trial of the OX40 agonist ivuxolimab. The chain recombines TRBV9 with TRBJ2-2; 7 nucleotides align to TRBD2. The CDR3 reads CASSVDGRSGELFF. CDR3 nucleotide sequence: TGTGCCAGCAGCGTAGACGGGAGGTCCGGGGAGCTGTTTTTT.